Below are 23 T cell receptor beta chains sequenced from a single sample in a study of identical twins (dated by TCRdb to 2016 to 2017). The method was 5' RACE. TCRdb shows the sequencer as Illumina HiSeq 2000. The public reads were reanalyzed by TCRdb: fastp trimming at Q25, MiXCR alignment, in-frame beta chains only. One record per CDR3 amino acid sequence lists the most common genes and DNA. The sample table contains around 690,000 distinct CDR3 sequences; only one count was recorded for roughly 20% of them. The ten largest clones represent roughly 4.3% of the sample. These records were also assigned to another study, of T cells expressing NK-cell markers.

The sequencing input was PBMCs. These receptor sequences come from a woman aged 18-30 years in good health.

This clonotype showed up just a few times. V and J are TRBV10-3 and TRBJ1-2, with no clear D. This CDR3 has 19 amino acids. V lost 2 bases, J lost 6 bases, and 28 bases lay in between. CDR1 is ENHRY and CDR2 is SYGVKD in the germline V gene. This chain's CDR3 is CAISEPRLSSGHIKDGYTF. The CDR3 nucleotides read TGTGCCATCAGTGAGCCACGACTTAGCTCAGGCCATATCAAAGATGGCTACACCTTC.

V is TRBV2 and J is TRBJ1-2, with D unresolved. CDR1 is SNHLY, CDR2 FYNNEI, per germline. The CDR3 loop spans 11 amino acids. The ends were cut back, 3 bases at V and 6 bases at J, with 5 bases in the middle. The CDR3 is CASSEGDGYTF. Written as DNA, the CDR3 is TGTGCCAGCAGTGAGGGTGATGGCTACACCTTC.

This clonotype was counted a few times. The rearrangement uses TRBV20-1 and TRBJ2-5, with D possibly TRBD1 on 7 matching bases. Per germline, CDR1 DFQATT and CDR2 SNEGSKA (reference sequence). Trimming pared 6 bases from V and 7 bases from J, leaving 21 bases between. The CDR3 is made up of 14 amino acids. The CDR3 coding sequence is TGCAGTGCAACAAGACAGGGCGTCGGGGGGACCCAGTACTTC. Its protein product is CSATRQGVGGTQYF.

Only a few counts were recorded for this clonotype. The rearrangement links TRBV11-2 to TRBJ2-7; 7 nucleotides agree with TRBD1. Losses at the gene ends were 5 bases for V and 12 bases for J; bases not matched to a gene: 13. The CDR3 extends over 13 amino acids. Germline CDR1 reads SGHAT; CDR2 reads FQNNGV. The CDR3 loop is CASSPGQSTDRYF. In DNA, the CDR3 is TGTGCCAGCAGCCCGGGACAGTCCACGGATCGGTACTTC.

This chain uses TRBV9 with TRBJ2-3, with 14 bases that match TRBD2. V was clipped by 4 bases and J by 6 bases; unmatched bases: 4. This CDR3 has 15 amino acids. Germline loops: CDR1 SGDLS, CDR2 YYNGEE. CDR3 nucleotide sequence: TGTGCCAGCAGCACCCGGACTAGCGGGAGGGATACGCAGTATTTT. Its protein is CASSTRTSGRDTQYF.

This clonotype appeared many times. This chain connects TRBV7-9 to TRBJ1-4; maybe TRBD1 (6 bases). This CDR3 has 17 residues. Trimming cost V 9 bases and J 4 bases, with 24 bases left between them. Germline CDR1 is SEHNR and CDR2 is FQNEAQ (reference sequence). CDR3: CASTGPRDPGDNEKLFF. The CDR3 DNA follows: TGTGCCAGTACAGGGCCACGGGACCCCGGAGATAATGAAAAACTGTTTTTT.

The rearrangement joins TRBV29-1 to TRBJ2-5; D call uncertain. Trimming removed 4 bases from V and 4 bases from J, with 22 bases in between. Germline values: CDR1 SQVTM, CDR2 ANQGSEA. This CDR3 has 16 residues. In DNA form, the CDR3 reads TGCAGCGTTGTATCACCAGCCCCTAGAAAGGGAGAGACCCAGTACTTC. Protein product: CSVVSPAPRKGETQYF.

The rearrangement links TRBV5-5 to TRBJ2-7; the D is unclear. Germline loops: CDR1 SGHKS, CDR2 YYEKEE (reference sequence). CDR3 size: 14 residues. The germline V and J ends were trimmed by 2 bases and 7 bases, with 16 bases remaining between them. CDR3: CASSFNVGRSEQYF. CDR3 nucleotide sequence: TGTGCCAGCAGCTTCAACGTCGGTCGAAGTGAGCAGTACTTC.

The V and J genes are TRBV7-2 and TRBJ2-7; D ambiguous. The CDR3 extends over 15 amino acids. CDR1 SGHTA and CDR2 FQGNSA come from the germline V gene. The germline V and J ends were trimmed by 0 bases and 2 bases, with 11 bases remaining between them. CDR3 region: CASSLALGPTYEQYF. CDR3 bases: TGTGCCAGCAGCTTAGCGTTGGGCCCCACCTACGAGCAGTACTTC.

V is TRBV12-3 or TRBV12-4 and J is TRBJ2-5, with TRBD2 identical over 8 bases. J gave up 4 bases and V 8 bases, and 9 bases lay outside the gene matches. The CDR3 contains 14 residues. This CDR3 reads CASGIAGLRETQYF. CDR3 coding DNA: TGTGCCAGCGGGATAGCGGGATTGAGAGAGACCCAGTACTTC.

The CDR3 DNA reads TGCGCCAGCAGCCAAGTAGGGACAGGGGGAAACACCATATATTTT. This sequence encodes CASSQVGTGGNTIYF. The rearrangement joins TRBV4-3 to TRBJ1-3; 9 nucleotides agree with TRBD1. Germline V gene lookup returns CDR1 LGHNA and CDR2 YSLEER. The trim removed 1 base at V and 4 bases at J, leaving 2 bases unmatched. The length of the CDR3 is 15 residues.

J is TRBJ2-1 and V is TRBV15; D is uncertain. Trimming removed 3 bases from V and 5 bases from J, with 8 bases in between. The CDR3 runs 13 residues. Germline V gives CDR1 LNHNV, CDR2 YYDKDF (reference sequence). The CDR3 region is CATSSRANNEQFF. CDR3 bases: TGTGCCACCAGCAGTCGGGCAAACAATGAGCAGTTCTTC.

The CDR3 nucleotides are TGCAGCGTTGACAGGGAGTTATACAATGAGCAGTTCTTC. Amino acids: CSVDRELYNEQFF. The chain uses TRBV29-1 and TRBJ2-1; possibly TRBD1 or TRBD2 for D (5 bases each). Germline V gene sequence: CDR1 SQVTM, CDR2 ANQGSEA. This CDR3 comprises 13 residues. Trimming pared 3 bases from V and 4 bases from J, leaving 10 bases between.

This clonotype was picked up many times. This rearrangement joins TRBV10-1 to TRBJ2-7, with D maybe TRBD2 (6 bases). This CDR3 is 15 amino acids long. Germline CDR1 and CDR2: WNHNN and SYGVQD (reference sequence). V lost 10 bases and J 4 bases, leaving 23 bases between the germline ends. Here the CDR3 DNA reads TGCGCCATCCCCGAAGGGCCAAATCGGGAGTACGAGCAGTACTTC. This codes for CAIPEGPNREYEQYF.

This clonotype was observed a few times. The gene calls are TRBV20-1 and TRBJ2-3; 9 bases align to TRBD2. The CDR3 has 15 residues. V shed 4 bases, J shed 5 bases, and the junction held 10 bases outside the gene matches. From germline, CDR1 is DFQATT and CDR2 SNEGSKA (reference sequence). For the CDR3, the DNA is TGCAGTGCTACAAGTTTGCGGGAGGGCGAAGATACGCAGTATTTT. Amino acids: CSATSLREGEDTQYF.

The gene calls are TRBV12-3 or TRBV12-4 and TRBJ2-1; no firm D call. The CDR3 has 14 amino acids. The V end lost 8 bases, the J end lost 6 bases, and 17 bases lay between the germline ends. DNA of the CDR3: TGTGCCAGCCCTACTCGGATAGCCTCCAATGAGCAGTTCTTC. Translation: CASPTRIASNEQFF.

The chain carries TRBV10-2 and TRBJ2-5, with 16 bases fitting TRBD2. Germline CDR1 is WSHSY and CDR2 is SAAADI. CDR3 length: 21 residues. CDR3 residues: CGPLPASRGTSGRGVQETQYF. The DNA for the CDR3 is TGCGGTCCCCTCCCGGCCAGCAGAGGGACTAGCGGGAGGGGGGTACAAGAGACCCAGTACTTC.

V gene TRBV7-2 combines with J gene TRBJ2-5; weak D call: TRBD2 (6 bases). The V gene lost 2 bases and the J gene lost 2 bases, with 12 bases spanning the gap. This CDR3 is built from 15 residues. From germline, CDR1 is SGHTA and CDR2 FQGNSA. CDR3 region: CASSLSPGTQETQYF. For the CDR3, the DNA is TGTGCCAGCAGCTTATCGCCCGGGACTCAAGAGACCCAGTACTTC.

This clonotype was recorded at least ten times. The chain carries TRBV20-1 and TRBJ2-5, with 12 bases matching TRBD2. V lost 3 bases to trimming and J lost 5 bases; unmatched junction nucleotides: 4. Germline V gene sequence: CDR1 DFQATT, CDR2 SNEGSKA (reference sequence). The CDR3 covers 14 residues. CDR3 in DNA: TGCAGTGCTAGGCCGCTAGCGGGAGGGGAGACCCAGTACTTC. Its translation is CSARPLAGGETQYF.

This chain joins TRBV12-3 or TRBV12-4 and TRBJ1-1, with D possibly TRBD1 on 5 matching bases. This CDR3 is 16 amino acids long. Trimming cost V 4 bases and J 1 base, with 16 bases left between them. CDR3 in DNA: TGTGCCAGCAGTTCCCCGGGGGACTCCGGGAACACTGAAGCTTTCTTT. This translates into CASSSPGDSGNTEAFF.

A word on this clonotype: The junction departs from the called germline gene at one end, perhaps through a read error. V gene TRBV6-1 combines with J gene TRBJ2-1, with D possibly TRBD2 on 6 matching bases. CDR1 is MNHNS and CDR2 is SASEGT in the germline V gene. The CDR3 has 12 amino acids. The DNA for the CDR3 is TGCTCGGTGGGCGGGATCTACAATGAGCAGTTCTTC. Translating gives CSVGGIYNEQFF.

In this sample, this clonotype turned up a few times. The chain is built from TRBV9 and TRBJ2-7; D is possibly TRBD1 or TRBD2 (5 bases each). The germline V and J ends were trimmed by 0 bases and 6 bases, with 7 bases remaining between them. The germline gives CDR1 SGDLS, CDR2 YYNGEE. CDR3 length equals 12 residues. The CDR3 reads CASSVGGSEQYF. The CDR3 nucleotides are TGTGCCAGCAGCGTAGGGGGGAGCGAGCAGTACTTC.

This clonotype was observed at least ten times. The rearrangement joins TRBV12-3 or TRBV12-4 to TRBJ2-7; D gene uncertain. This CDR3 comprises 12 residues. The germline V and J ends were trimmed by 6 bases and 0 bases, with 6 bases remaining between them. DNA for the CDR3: TGTGCCAGCAGCCCCAGCTCCTACGAGCAGTACTTC. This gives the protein CASSPSSYEQYF.